Given below is one T cell receptor (beta chain) in context. This specimen belongs to a study of a mutant IDH1 vaccine in newly diagnosed glioma. Overall study: Treated patients had a mean age of around 40 years and a sex split that was roughly 62% male and roughly 40% female.

Specified time point: baseline, week 1 (first vaccination visit). Stated treatment: pre-vaccination baseline after standard-of-care therapy. This table comes from immunoSEQ multiplex PCR, and its TCRdb copy is limited to in-frame clones, with some not included. There are approximately 70,000 clones in the sample; approximately 85% occur only once, and approximately 8% lies in the top ten. This sequence originates from a man aged 50-59 years with glioma. The sequences come from PBMCs, collected from a glioma patient treated with radiotherapy, temozolomide or both.

CDR3: CASSPSGTFASGANVLTF. CDR3 nucleotide sequence: TGTGCCAGCAGCCCCTCCGGGACTTTCGCCTCTGGGGCCAACGTCCTGACTTTC. The chain is built from TRBV7-9 and TRBJ2-6; possibly TRBD2 for D (6 bases). The CDR3 extends over 18 amino acids. Trimming took 5 bases from V and 0 from J, leaving 17 bases between them. CDR1 and CDR2 from the germline V gene are SEHNR and FQNEAQ (reference sequence).